This T cell receptor (beta chain) was sequenced in a study of T cells in Graves' hyperthyroidism and ophthalmopathy. Template material for amplifying TCR beta CDR3 regions consisted of RNA transcripts. The HTBI primer set served for first-round RT-PCR of the TCR CDR3. MiXCR was run by TCRdb on the multiplex PCR reads, yielding one entry per CDR3 protein. Seen here are 500,000 to 550,000 distinct CDR3 sequences, more than 20% observed once, and the top ten hold about 26%. About this clonotype: Its matching antigen is unknown.

Exclusion of a patient resulted from uncontrolled infection, other autoimmune disease, pregnancy or lactation. Over 9 ml of fresh peripheral blood supplied the PBMCs. The V gene lost 8 bases and the J gene lost 2 bases, with 19 bases spanning the gap. Germline assignment: CDR1 MNHNS and CDR2 SASEGT. The CDR3 contains 15 residues. General study points: Ophthalmopathy, as predicted by the model, came a median around 6 months after the prediction.

The clonotype comes from a man aged 18-30 years with Graves' hyperthyroidism. V gene TRBV6-1 combines with J gene TRBJ2-7; a weak D match, TRBD1 (6 bases). The sample consisted of blood. The CDR3 DNA is TGTGCCAGCGGAAGGTCCCAGGGGACAACCTACGAGCAGTACTTC. As protein: CASGRSQGTTYEQYF.